A selection of T cell receptor beta chains follows, all from one sample in a study of regulatory T cells in long-lasting Graves disease. TCRdb used MiXCR to reprocess the multiplex PCR reads, holding one entry per CDR3 protein. The table includes some 330,000 distinct CDR3 sequences, approximately 10% detected once. These data also formed part of another study, on T cells in Graves' hyperthyroidism and ophthalmopathy.

The specimen comprised peripheral blood mononuclear cells (PBMCs), sampled at new diagnosis, from a patient treated with antithyroid drugs. These receptors came from a woman aged 18-29 years with Graves disease. Each CDR3 is given with its conserved first and last residue.

j_gene | v_gene | CDR3aa
TRBJ2-5 | TRBV6-1 | CAIPTVPTKRTQYF
TRBJ2-7 | TRBV28 | CASSARLATISYEQYF
TRBJ1-2 | TRBV11-2 | CASSLISGGRGDNNYGYTF
TRBJ2-7 | TRBV20-1 | CSAKVAGRISYEQYF
TRBJ1-2 | TRBV4-3 | CASSQDHRQSYGYTF
TRBJ2-7 | TRBV3-1 | CASSQDLPRNSYEQYF
TRBJ2-1 | TRBV28 | CASSSADGSYNEQFF
TRBJ1-5 | TRBV20-1 | CSASLWVNQPQHF
TRBJ2-3 | TRBV7-9 | CASSRGLASDTQYF
TRBJ1-1 | TRBV18 | CASSPISVTEAFF
TRBJ2-7 | TRBV10-3 | CAISPRDSQYEQYF
TRBJ2-1 | TRBV7-8 | CASSFPRIAGGNSSYNEQFF
TRBJ2-1 | TRBV2 | CASSVFSGGDEQFF
TRBJ1-5 | TRBV10-3 | CAISESMGALSQPQHF
TRBJ2-1 | TRBV12-3/TRBV12-4 | CASSFDGLATNEQLF
TRBJ2-5 | TRBV11-2 | CASSSWTSGKETQYF
TRBJ2-3 | TRBV20-1 | CSANPGTINTQYF
TRBJ2-3 | TRBV4-3 | CASSLGWTGTDTQYF
TRBJ1-1 | TRBV12-3/TRBV12-4 | CASSLWLKNTEAFF
TRBJ1-1 | TRBV12-3/TRBV12-4 | CASSFLGRMTEAFF
TRBJ2-3 | TRBV28 | CASSLWGISTDTQYF
TRBJ2-3 | TRBV20-1 | CSAWDTYTDTQYF